The 16 T cell receptor beta chains below were found in one sample sequenced in a study of tumor-infiltrating lymphocytes in oesophageal squamous cell carcinoma. TCRdb re-derived calls from the PCR reads in MiXCR, one entry per CDR3 protein. The data contain just under 20,000 distinct CDR3 sequences, around 40% of them seen just once; the ten biggest clones take up roughly 21%. Input material: esophageal tumor tissue. All receptors derive from a male donor with esophageal squamous cell carcinoma.

This clonotype has just a few counts. This CDR3 fails to terminate in the conserved phenylalanine or tryptophan, so it likely reflects a read error. No DNA is shown, since the ends of the CDR3 on it are uncertain; the CDR3 is the one TCRdb lists. This chain connects TRBV7-8 to TRBJ2-7; whether TRBD1, the table's D call, matches the DNA was not checked. Germline V CDR1 and CDR2: SGHVS, FQNEAQ. Counting both end residues, the CDR3 totals 17 amino acids. This chain's CDR3 is CASSLGTGGVGGYTFGS.

The V gene is TRBV6-8, the J gene TRBJ2-5; 11 bases align to TRBD2. J was trimmed by 0 bases and V by 10 bases; bases with no gene match: 10. The V gene's germline CDR1 is MNHGY and CDR2 SAAAGT. The CDR3 length is 16 residues. The CDR3 DNA sequence: TGTGCCACCTGGTTGGTAGCGGGGGGGAACCAAGAGACCCAGTACTTC. Its translation is CATWLVAGGNQETQYF.

The V and J genes are TRBV7-2 and TRBJ2-7, with 9 bases matching TRBD2. The end of the DNA fits TRBJ2-1 better, so the J call may be wrong. The CDR3 is 16 amino acids. The germline CDR1 and CDR2 sequences are SGHTA and FQGNSA. The CDR3 DNA sequence: TGTGCCAGCAGCTTAGCGGAGAGCGGGGGGCACTACGAGCAGTTCTTC. Protein sequence: CASSLAESGGHYEQFF.

This chain links TRBV6-2 or TRBV6-3 with TRBJ2-1; D is possibly TRBD1 (5 bases). The DNA end is a closer match to TRBJ2-7, so the J assignment may be wrong. Germline assignment: CDR1 MNHEY and CDR2 SVGEGT. The CDR3 loop spans 15 amino acids. For the CDR3, the DNA is TGTGCCAGCAGTTACTCCAGGGTTCGTCCGGGCGAGCAGTACTTC. Protein product: CASSYSRVRPGEQYF.

Ten or more counts support this clonotype. The CDR3: CASSFGTGFNQPQHF. The CDR3 nucleotides read TGTGCCAGCAGTTTCGGGACTGGATTCAATCAGCCCCAGCATTTT. The gene calls are TRBV12-3 or TRBV12-4 and TRBJ1-5; tentatively, D is TRBD1 (5 bases). Trimming left V 3 bases short and J 3 bases short, with 12 bases between. This CDR3 is 15 amino acids long.

This clonotype came up a few times. No conserved phenylalanine or tryptophan is present at the end of the CDR3, so a read error is the likely explanation. The DNA is omitted, as the CDR3 cannot be located on it reliably, and the CDR3 follows TCRdb's listing. The genes are TRBV6-1 and TRBJ2-5; the DNA was not used to check the table's D call, TRBD2. Germline V gene data show CDR1 as MNHNS and CDR2 as SASEGT. The CDR3 spans 16 residues, counting both ends. CDR3 amino acids: CASSQGWSDYGYTFGS.

This clonotype has ten or more counts. V and J are TRBV12-3 or TRBV12-4 and TRBJ2-7; a possible D gene is TRBD2 (5 bases). There are 14 residues in the CDR3. V dropped 6 bases and J dropped 3 bases, with 15 bases sitting between them. CDR3 loop: CASSPGLALYEQYF. CDR3 nucleotide sequence: TGTGCCAGCAGCCCGGGCCTAGCACTCTACGAGCAGTACTTC.

Points on this clonotype: Given a much more abundant clone one base away, this may be a read error. V and J are TRBV6-1 and TRBJ2-7, with 9 bases matching TRBD2. The junction had 27 bases not matched to a gene; V was cut back by 5 bases and J by 7 bases. Germline V gene sequence: CDR1 MNHNS, CDR2 SASEGT. This CDR3 contains 20 residues. This CDR3 is CASSYRAPTSTAGGHNEQYF. The CDR3 nucleotides are TGTGCCAGCAGTTATAGGGCTCCAACTAGTACGGCGGGGGGGCACAATGAGCAGTACTTC.

The CDR3 here is CASSPKGVGVTEAFF. The DNA for the CDR3 is TGTGCCAGCAGTCCGAAGGGAGTTGGGGTCACTGAAGCTTTCTTT. The rearrangement joins TRBV6-1 to TRBJ1-1; D unclear. CDR3 size: 15 residues. Germline-derived CDR1 and CDR2 are MNHNS and SASEGT. V lost 5 bases and J 4 bases, leaving 17 bases between the germline ends.

This clonotype was seen repeatedly, ten times or more. The chain uses TRBV6-1 and TRBJ2-1; D is undetermined. Per germline, CDR1 MNHNS and CDR2 SASEGT. CDR3 length: 12 residues. Trimming removed 7 bases from V and 8 bases from J, with 12 bases in between. CDR3 nucleotides: TGTGCCAGCAACTGGGGTGATCATGAGCAGTTCTTC. Translation: CASNWGDHEQFF.

This chain joins TRBV6-6 and TRBJ2-3; no definite D call. The germline V gene has CDR1 MNHNY and CDR2 SVGAGI (reference sequence). The CDR3 spans 15 residues. Trimming took 4 bases from V and 8 from J, leaving 19 bases between them. DNA for the CDR3: TGTGCCAGCAGTTTCCGGTACAGACGGACCGGTACGCAGTATTTT. This encodes CASSFRYRRTGTQYF.

This clonotype was counted a few times. CDR3 in amino acids: CASSFGDKQETQYF. CDR3 in DNA: TGTGCCAGCAGTTTCGGGGATAAACAAGAGACCCAGTACTTC. The chain combines TRBV12-3 or TRBV12-4 with TRBJ2-5; perhaps TRBD2 as D (5 bases). The CDR3 spans 14 residues. Trimming pared 3 bases from V and 2 bases from J, leaving 10 bases between.

In the case of this clonotype: Without the conserved terminal phenylalanine or tryptophan, this CDR3 likely stems from a read error. The limits of the CDR3 on the DNA are not certain, so only TCRdb's listed CDR3 is given. The chain employs TRBV28 and TRBJ2-3; TRBD1 is the table's D call and was not checked against the DNA. The germline gives CDR1 MDHEN, CDR2 SYDVKM. The CDR3 is 17 amino acids in total, end residues counted. This CDR3 reads CASSLGSSGANVLTFGA.

This chain connects TRBV7-3 to TRBJ2-2; 14 positions match TRBD2. CDR1 and CDR2 from the germline V gene are SGHTA and FQGTGA. This CDR3 has 19 amino acids. V dropped 5 bases and J dropped 0; count of bases not matched to a gene: 8. The CDR3, as DNA: TGTGCCAGCAGCCCGGGACTAGCGGGGGCCCACCCGAACACCGGGGAGCTGTTTTTT. This translates into CASSPGLAGAHPNTGELFF.

In this sample, this clonotype turned up many times. The rearrangement links TRBV27 to TRBJ1-3, with 8 positions matching TRBD1. CDR1 is MNHEY and CDR2 is SMNVEV in the germline V gene (reference sequence). V trimming: 8 bases; J trimming: 3 bases; junction bases outside the gene matches: 6. The CDR3 sequence is 14 residues long. The CDR3 DNA reads as TGTGCCAGCGGACCAGGGGGCGATGGAAACACCATATATTTT. Translation: CASGPGGDGNTIYF.

This clonotype was detected ten times or more. The V gene is TRBV11-3, the J gene TRBJ2-7, with D possibly matching TRBD2 (6 bases). Germline CDR1 SGHNT, CDR2 YENEEA. V lost 5 bases, J lost 4 bases, and 12 bases lay in between. The CDR3 runs 13 residues. The CDR3 loop reads CASSLAIGYEQYF. The CDR3 nucleotides read TGTGCCAGCAGCCTAGCGATTGGATACGAGCAGTACTTC.